The 24 T cell receptor beta chains below were found in one sample sequenced in a study of breast tumors, draining lymph nodes, adjacent tissues. TCRdb passed the multiplex PCR reads through MiXCR, listing each CDR3 protein once. Of fewer than 150,000 distinct CDR3 sequences in the sample, approximately 22% were seen once. Samples came from axillary lymph nodes draining the breast cancer. The sequenced sample was axillary lymph node tissue. The receptors shown here come from a female donor with breast cancer. Some clones in this sample may be carry-over from other donors' samples.

A word on this clonotype: This clone may be a read error of a much larger clone one base away. The genes are TRBV6-1 and TRBJ2-7; D is ambiguous. Trimming removed 11 bases at V and 1 base at J, with 15 bases between. Germline CDR1 and CDR2: MNHNS and SASEGT. This CDR3 comprises 13 residues. DNA of the CDR3: TGTGCCTGCACGTTATCAGTATCCTACGAGCAGTACTTC. Its translation is CACTLSVSYEQYF.

The V call is TRBV3-1, the J call TRBJ2-2; the D gene is possibly TRBD2 (6 bases). Trimming took off 2 bases at V and 6 bases at J, with 10 bases between the two ends. Germline V gives CDR1 LGHDT, CDR2 YNNKEL (reference sequence). The CDR3 sequence is 14 residues long. CDR3 in amino acids: CASSQTSRPGELFF. The CDR3 DNA follows: TGTGCCAGCAGCCAAACTAGCCGACCCGGGGAGCTGTTTTTT.

This clonotype was counted a single time. A read error may explain this, as a much larger clone is one base away. V gene TRBV5-1 combines with J gene TRBJ2-1, with unresolved D. Trimming removed 4 bases from V and 0 bases from J, with 5 bases in between. The germline gives CDR1 SGHRS, CDR2 YFSETQ. The CDR3 runs to 13 residues. Here the CDR3 reads CASSRDSYNEQFF. The CDR3 DNA is TGCGCCAGCAGCAGGGACTCCTACAATGAGCAGTTCTTC.

This clonotype was found many times. The chain has TRBV7-9 and TRBJ2-5; D unclear. This CDR3 region has 13 residues. V lost 5 bases to trimming and J lost 5 bases, with 12 bases between them. Germline CDR1 SEHNR, CDR2 FQNEAQ (reference sequence). The CDR3: CASSPGPRETQYF. CDR3 DNA: TGTGCCAGCAGCCCTGGGCCTCGGGAGACCCAGTACTTC.

The table lists this clonotype with many counts. This chain joins TRBV18 and TRBJ1-2; 10 nucleotides align to TRBD1. CDR3 length: 15 amino acids. V trimming: 4 bases; J trimming: 6 bases; junction bases outside the gene matches: 8. CDR1 is KGHSH, CDR2 LQKENI, per germline. CDR3 sequence: CASSQLDRGQDGYTF. The CDR3 DNA follows: TGTGCCAGCTCACAACTAGACAGGGGGCAGGATGGCTACACCTTC.

V usage is TRBV28 and J usage is TRBJ2-7; maybe TRBD2 (5 bases). CDR3 length equals 20 residues. V was shortened by 11 bases and J by 5 bases, with 40 bases between the two germline ends. Germline V gene lookup returns CDR1 MDHEN and CDR2 SYDVKM. The CDR3 region has the DNA TGTGCCCAGCAGAGAGGGCTTCCCCACCGGGCCACCGAAGTCAGAAACGAGCAGTACTTC. Translating it yields CAQQRGLPHRATEVRNEQYF.

This clonotype was seen repeatedly, ten times or more. The chain uses TRBV5-1 and TRBJ2-5; the match to TRBD2 covers 14 bases. Trimming removed 2 bases from V and 4 bases from J; junction bases left unmatched: 7. The V gene's germline CDR1 is SGHRS and CDR2 YFSETQ. This CDR3 spans 17 amino acids. The CDR3 loop reads CASSFRPGLAGVETQYF. CDR3 coding DNA: TGCGCCAGCAGCTTCCGACCGGGACTAGCGGGAGTAGAGACCCAGTACTTC.

On this clonotype itself: This clone may be a read error of a much larger clone one base away. The chain joins TRBV5-1 to TRBJ2-7; possibly TRBD2 for D (6 bases). Germline assignment: CDR1 SGHRS and CDR2 YFSETQ. The CDR3 is 15 amino acids. V was pared by 4 bases and J by 2 bases, with 16 bases between. The CDR3 DNA follows: TGCGCCAGCAGCCCCCTGGCGGGAAGCGCCTACGAGCAGTACTTC. Encoded protein: CASSPLAGSAYEQYF. The full variable domain, completed using reference TRBV5-1 and TRBJ2-7, is KAGVTQTPRYLIKTRGQQVTLSCSPISGHRSVSWYQQTPGQGLQFLFEYFSETQRNKGNFPGRFSGRQFSNSRSEMNVSTLELGDSALYLCASSPLAGSAYEQYFGPGTRLTVT.

This clonotype was picked up many times. V gene TRBV20-1 combines with J gene TRBJ2-7, with D unresolved. This CDR3 contains 13 residues. V dropped 3 bases and J dropped 3 bases, with 12 bases sitting between them. CDR1 and CDR2 (germline): DFQATT, SNEGSKA (reference sequence). The CDR3 DNA reads as TGCAGTGCTAGGGGATCCTTAAACTACGAGCAGTACTTC. It codes for CSARGSLNYEQYF.

This clonotype was seen a few times. The V call is TRBV28, the J call TRBJ1-4; possibly TRBD1 for D (5 bases). The germline V and J ends were trimmed by 4 bases and 4 bases, with 13 bases remaining between them. The CDR3 totals 15 residues. Germline V CDR1 and CDR2: MDHEN, SYDVKM. The CDR3: CASSSGGGINEKLFF. The CDR3, as DNA: TGTGCCAGCAGTTCTGGCGGGGGTATTAATGAAAAACTGTTTTTT.

The gene calls are TRBV14 and TRBJ1-2, with D unresolved. There are 13 residues in the CDR3. V was clipped by 3 bases and J by 4 bases, with 9 bases between them. CDR1 is SGHDN and CDR2 is FVKESK in the germline V gene. CDR3 sequence (DNA): TGTGCCAGCAGCCAGGGTTTGGGCTATGGCTACACCTTC. Translating it yields CASSQGLGYGYTF.

The sample holds many counts of this clonotype. The chain has TRBV10-1 and TRBJ2-1; the match to TRBD2 covers 8 bases. V was pared by 2 bases and J by 7 bases, with 4 bases of the junction left unmatched. Germline-derived CDR1 and CDR2 are WNHNN and SYGVQD (reference sequence). CDR3 length: 14 amino acids. The CDR3 sequence is CASSEVGGRNEQFF. The CDR3 DNA is TGCGCCAGCAGTGAGGTCGGCGGGAGGAATGAGCAGTTCTTC.

Of note for this clonotype: A much larger clone lies a single base off, so this may be a read error. The missing conserved phenylalanine or tryptophan at the end of this CDR3 makes a read error likely. The chain is built from TRBV11-2 and TRBJ1-3, with 8 bases lining up with TRBD1. This CDR3 is built from 15 residues. Germline CDR1 reads SGHAT; CDR2 reads FQNNGV. V shed 6 bases, J shed 0 bases, and the junction held 4 bases outside the gene matches. The CDR3 sequence is CASSRDRNSGNTIYY. DNA of the CDR3: TGTGCCAGCAGTCGGGACAGGAACTCTGGAAACACCATATATTAT.

This clonotype was picked up a small number of times. The V call is TRBV3-1, the J call TRBJ1-4; D gene unclear. The CDR3 length is 15 residues. CDR1 is LGHDT and CDR2 is YNNKEL in the germline V gene (reference sequence). Trimming cost V 0 bases and J 7 bases, with 12 bases left between them. The CDR3 sequence is CASSQEGGSSEKLFF. CDR3 sequence (DNA): TGTGCCAGCAGCCAAGAAGGAGGGAGCAGTGAAAAACTGTTTTTT.

The CDR3 loop is CASSISRKYTGELFF. DNA of the CDR3: TGTGCCAGCAGCATATCTCGGAAATACACCGGGGAGCTGTTTTTT. The chain links TRBV7-9 to TRBJ2-2; D gene uncertain. From germline, CDR1 is SEHNR and CDR2 FQNEAQ (reference sequence). The CDR3 length is 15 residues. Deletions cut 5 bases from V and 3 bases from J, with 13 bases between.

The table lists this clonotype with a few counts. A much bigger clone sits one base away, suggesting this may be a read error. The chain uses TRBV18 and TRBJ1-2; TRBD1 agrees at 10 bases. The CDR3 loop spans 16 amino acids. CDR1 and CDR2 (germline): KGHSH, LQKENI. In DNA form, the CDR3 reads TGTGCCAGCTCACCAGGGGCGAAGACAGGGGGCTATGGCTCCACCTTC. As protein: CASSPGAKTGGYGSTF.

Regarding this clonotype: A much larger clone lies a single base off, so this may be a read error. The conserved closing phenylalanine or tryptophan is absent in this CDR3, likely reflecting a read error. This chain connects TRBV19 to TRBJ2-1, with D hard to call. Looked up from germline, CDR1 is LNHDA and CDR2 is SQIVND (reference sequence). The CDR3 is 16 residues long. The ends were cut back, 4 bases at V and 10 bases at J, with 23 bases in the middle. CDR3 amino acids: CASSTLRLSLQSEQFS. The CDR3 DNA sequence: TGTGCCAGTAGTACCTTAAGACTGAGCCTACAATCCGAGCAGTTCTCC.

There are many counts of this clonotype. The junction shows a germline mismatch at one end, possibly a read error. The CDR3: CASGGDRTFVF. CDR3 nucleotide sequence: TGTGCCAGCGGAGGGGACCGAACATTCGTCTTC. The chain combines TRBV6-4 with TRBJ2-1; tentative D call: TRBD2 (6 bases). The V gene's germline CDR1 is MRHNA and CDR2 SNTAGT. This CDR3 is built from 11 residues.

Worth noting for this clonotype: This may be a read error, as it is one base from a much larger clone. V and J are TRBV30 and TRBJ2-7, with D maybe TRBD1 (5 bases). The CDR3 totals 14 residues. Per germline, CDR1 GTSNPN and CDR2 SVGIG (reference sequence). Trimming left V 3 bases short and J 4 bases short, with 16 bases between. CDR3 sequence (DNA): TGTGCCTGGAGACTTAAGGGGTCAGGGTACGAGCAGTACTTC. It yields the protein CAWRLKGSGYEQYF.

This clonotype was seen repeatedly, ten times or more. The rearrangement joins TRBV5-1 to TRBJ1-2; no clear D. Trimming took 1 base from V and 2 from J, leaving 6 bases between them. Germline V lookup: CDR1 SGHRS, CDR2 YFSETQ. This CDR3 is 13 amino acids long. Here the CDR3 reads CASSLPGNYGYTF. The CDR3 DNA reads TGCGCCAGCAGCTTGCCGGGGAACTATGGCTACACCTTC.

This clonotype was observed many times. The chain links TRBV20-1 to TRBJ2-3; D possibly corresponds to TRBD1 (6 bases). Per germline, CDR1 DFQATT and CDR2 SNEGSKA (reference sequence). V dropped 3 bases and J dropped 0 bases, with 7 bases sitting between them. This CDR3 contains 13 residues. The CDR3: CSARGASTDTQYF. CDR3 nucleotide sequence: TGCAGTGCTAGGGGGGCTAGCACAGATACGCAGTATTTT.

This clonotype was detected many times. A read error may produce the germline difference seen at one junction end. The CDR3 is CASSLSQGTKGNTIYF. In DNA form, the CDR3 reads TGTGCCAGCAGTCTATCGCAGGGTACGAAGGGAAACACCATATATTTT. This sequence joins TRBV27 and TRBJ1-3; D may be TRBD1 (5 bases). The germline V gene encodes CDR1 MNHEY and CDR2 SMNVEV (reference sequence). The CDR3 totals 16 residues.

V and J are TRBV30 and TRBJ2-5; D could derive from TRBD1 or TRBD2 (6 bases each). Germline assignment: CDR1 GTSNPN and CDR2 SVGIG (reference sequence). CDR3 size: 14 residues. V was clipped by 2 bases and J by 5 bases, with 15 bases between them. The CDR3 nucleotides read TGTGCCTGGAGTCCGGGGGCCCCTTGGGAGACCCAGTACTTC. Translating gives CAWSPGAPWETQYF.

The chain links TRBV6-1 to TRBJ2-4; a weak D match, TRBD2 (6 bases). CDR3 length: 17 amino acids. V dropped 5 bases and J dropped 0 bases, with 17 bases sitting between them. Germline assignment: CDR1 MNHNS and CDR2 SASEGT. The chain's CDR3 is CASSQPGLSLAKNIQYF. The CDR3 DNA is TGTGCCAGCAGTCAACCGGGACTGAGCCTAGCCAAAAACATTCAGTACTTC.